Reported below is one T cell receptor (beta chain). Here immunoSEQ multiplex PCR was the method, and the copy in TCRdb shows in-frame clones only, minus some. The profile covers about 300,000 clones, with approximately 90% appearing a single time and around 2.2% taken by the ten largest. Seattle enrolled patients during active infection and tracked them longitudinally. The data derive from a study of blood T cell repertoires in COVID-19. Study details: Acute and convalescent COVID-19 samples came from the United States, Italy and Spain. PBMCs, B-cell-depleted T cells, or T cells provided the cDNA or gDNA that made up the material.

The specimen was peripheral blood. The receptor comes from a woman in her 30s with COVID-19, enrolled during active disease.

CDR3 protein: CSGDYVAGSSYNEQFF. For the CDR3, the DNA is TGCAGCGGGGACTACGTCGCGGGGAGCTCCTACAATGAGCAGTTCTTC. The V and J genes are TRBV29-1 and TRBJ2-1, with 7 nucleotides matching TRBD2. The ends lost 7 bases at V and 0 bases at J; junction bases unmatched: 12. The germline V gene encodes CDR1 SQVTM and CDR2 ANQGSEA. CDR3 length: 16 amino acids.